This TCR beta chain was profiled in a study of regulatory T cells in long-lasting Graves disease. Combining iRepertoire HTBI primers with Arm-PCR of CDR3 regions, the authors built TCR beta libraries. TCRdb reprocessed the multiplex PCR reads with MiXCR, giving one entry per CDR3 protein. The sample records around 330,000 distinct CDR3 sequences, over 15% being singletons. Trimming took 0 bases from V and 7 from J, leaving 7 bases between them. From germline, CDR1 is SGHNT and CDR2 YYREEE (reference sequence). The length of the CDR3 is 13 residues. Specified time point: newly diagnosed GD, antithyroid drugs for less than 3 months. The TCR library was made from RNA that had been extracted from PBMCs in TRIzol. It was an endocrinology department in Xi'an, China, that provided the patients. Collection of peripheral blood (about 10 milliliters) was done using EDTA tubes. Study-level results: TRBV28 was favored in persistent disease, as were TRBJ1-2 and TRBJ2-5.

This clonotype was observed a handful of times. Its antigen remains unidentified. Sequencing was performed on peripheral blood mononuclear cells (PBMCs), taken at new diagnosis, from a patient treated with antithyroid drugs. The sequence came from a female donor with Graves disease. The chain joins TRBV5-4 to TRBJ2-2; D remains ambiguous. CDR3 DNA sequence: TGTGCCAGCAGCTTGGAGGGTGGCGGGGAGCTGTTTTTT. This translates into CASSLEGGGELFF.